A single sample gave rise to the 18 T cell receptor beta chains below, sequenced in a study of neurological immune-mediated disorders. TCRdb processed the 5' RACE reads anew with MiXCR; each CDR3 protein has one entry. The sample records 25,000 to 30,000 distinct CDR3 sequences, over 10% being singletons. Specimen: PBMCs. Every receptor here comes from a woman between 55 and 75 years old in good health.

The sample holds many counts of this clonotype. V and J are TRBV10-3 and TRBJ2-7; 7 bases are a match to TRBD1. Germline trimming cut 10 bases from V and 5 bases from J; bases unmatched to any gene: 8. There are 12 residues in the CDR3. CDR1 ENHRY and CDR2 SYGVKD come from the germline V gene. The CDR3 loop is CATSTGWHEQYF. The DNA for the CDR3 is TGTGCCACGTCGACAGGGTGGCACGAGCAGTACTTC.

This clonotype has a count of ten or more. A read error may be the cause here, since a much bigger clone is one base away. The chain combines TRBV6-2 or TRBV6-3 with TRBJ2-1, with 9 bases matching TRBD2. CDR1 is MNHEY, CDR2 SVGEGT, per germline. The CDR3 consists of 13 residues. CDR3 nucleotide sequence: TGTACCAGCAACAAGGGACTAGCAAGTGAGCAGTTCTTC. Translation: CTSNKGLASEQFF.

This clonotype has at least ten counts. This CDR3 is CASSLGPTGGSLNSPLHF. The CDR3 DNA follows: TGCGCCAGCAGCTTGGGCCCGACAGGGGGGTCTCTGAATTCACCCCTCCACTTT. The rearrangement links TRBV5-1 to TRBJ1-6, with TRBD1 identical over 9 bases. Trimming cost V 0 bases and J 7 bases; bases outside gene matches: 11. The germline V gene encodes CDR1 SGHRS and CDR2 YFSETQ. The CDR3 contains 18 residues.

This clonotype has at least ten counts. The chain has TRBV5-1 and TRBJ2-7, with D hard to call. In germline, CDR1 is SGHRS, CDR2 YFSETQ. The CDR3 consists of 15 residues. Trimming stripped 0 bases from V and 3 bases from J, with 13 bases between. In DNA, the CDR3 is TGCGCCAGCAGCTTGGCTCCCAACTCATTCTACGAGCAGTACTTC. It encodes CASSLAPNSFYEQYF.

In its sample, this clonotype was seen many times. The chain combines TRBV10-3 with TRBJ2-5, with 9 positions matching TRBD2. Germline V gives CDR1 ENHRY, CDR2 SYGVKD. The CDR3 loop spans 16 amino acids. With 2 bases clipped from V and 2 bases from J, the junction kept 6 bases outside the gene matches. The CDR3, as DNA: TGTGCCATCAGTGAGCTGGCTAGCGGGATTCAAGAGACCCAGTACTTC. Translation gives CAISELASGIQETQYF.

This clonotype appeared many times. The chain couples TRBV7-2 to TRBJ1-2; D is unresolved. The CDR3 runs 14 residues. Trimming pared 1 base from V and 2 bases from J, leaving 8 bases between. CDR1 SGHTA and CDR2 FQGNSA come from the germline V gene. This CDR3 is CASSLGRQNYGYTF. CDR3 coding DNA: TGTGCCAGCAGCTTAGGGAGACAAAACTATGGCTACACCTTC.

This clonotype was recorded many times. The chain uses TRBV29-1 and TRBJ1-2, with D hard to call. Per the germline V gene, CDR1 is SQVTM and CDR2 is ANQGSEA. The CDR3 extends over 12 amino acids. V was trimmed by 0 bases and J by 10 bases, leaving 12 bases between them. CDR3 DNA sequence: TGCAGCGTTGAAGAGTTACCGGCACACTACACCTTC. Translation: CSVEELPAHYTF.

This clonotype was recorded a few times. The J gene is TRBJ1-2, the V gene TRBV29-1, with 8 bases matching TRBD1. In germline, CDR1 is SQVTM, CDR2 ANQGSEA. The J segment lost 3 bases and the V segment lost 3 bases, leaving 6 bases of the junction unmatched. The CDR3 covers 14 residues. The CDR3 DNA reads TGCAGCGTTGAGGCAGGGGGCTCTTACTATGGCTACACCTTC. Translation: CSVEAGGSYYGYTF.

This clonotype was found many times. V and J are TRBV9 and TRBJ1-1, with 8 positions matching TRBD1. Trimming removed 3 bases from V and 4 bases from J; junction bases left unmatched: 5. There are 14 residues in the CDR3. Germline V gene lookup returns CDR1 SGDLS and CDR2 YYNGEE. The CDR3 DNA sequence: TGTGCCAGCAGCGCAGGACAGGGCGGCACTGAAGCTTTCTTT. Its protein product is CASSAGQGGTEAFF.

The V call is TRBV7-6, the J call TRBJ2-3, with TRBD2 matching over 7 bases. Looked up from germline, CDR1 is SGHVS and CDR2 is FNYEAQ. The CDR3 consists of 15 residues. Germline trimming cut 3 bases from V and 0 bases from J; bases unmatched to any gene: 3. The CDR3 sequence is CASSFWGGSTDTQYF. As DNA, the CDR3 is TGTGCCAGCAGCTTCTGGGGGGGAAGCACAGATACGCAGTATTTT.

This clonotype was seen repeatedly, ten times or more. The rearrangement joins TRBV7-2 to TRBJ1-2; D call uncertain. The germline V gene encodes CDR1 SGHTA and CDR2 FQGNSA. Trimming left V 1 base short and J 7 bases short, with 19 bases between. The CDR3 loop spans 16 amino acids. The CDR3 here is CASSLGNPVQKGGYTF. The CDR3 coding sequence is TGTGCCAGCAGCTTAGGCAACCCGGTCCAAAAGGGTGGCTACACCTTC.

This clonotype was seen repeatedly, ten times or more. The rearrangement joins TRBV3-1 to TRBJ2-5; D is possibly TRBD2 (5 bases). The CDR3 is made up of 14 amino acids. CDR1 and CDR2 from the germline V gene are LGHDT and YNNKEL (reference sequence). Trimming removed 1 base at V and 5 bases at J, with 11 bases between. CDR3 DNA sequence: TGTGCCAGCAGCCAAGTCGGGGTCGGGGAGACCCAGTACTTC. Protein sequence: CASSQVGVGETQYF.

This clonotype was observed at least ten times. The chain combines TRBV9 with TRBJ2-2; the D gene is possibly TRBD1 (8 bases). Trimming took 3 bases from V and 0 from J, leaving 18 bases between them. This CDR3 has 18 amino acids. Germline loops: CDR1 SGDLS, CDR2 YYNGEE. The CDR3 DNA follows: TGTGCCAGCAGCGATCGGCGGGGGACAGGCTCGAACACCGGGGAGCTGTTTTTT. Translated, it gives CASSDRRGTGSNTGELFF.

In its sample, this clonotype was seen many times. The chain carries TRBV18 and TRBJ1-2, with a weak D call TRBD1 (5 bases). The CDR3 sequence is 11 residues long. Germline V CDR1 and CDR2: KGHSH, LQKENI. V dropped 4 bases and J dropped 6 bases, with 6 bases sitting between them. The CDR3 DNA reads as TGTGCCAGCTCACAAGGGGATGGCTACACCTTC. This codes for CASSQGDGYTF.

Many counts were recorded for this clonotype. CDR3 protein: CASSLFRYTEAFF. The DNA for the CDR3 is TGTGCCAGCAGCTTATTTCGTTACACTGAAGCTTTCTTT. This rearrangement joins TRBV7-2 to TRBJ1-1; D gene unclear. Per the germline V gene, CDR1 is SGHTA and CDR2 is FQGNSA. The CDR3 totals 13 residues. The V end lost 2 bases, the J end lost 3 bases, and 7 bases lay between the germline ends. The complete variable domain, with remaining parts taken from reference TRBV7-2 and TRBJ1-1, reads GAGVSQSPSNKVTEKGKDVELRCDPISGHTALYWYRQSLGQGLEFLIYFQGNSAPDKSGLPSDRFSAERTGGSVSTLTIQRTQQEDSAVYLCASSLFRYTEAFFGQGTRLTVV.

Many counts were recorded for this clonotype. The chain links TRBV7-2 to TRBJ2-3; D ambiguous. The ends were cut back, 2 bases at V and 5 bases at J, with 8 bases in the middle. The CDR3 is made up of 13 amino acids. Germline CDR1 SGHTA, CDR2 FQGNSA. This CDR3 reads CASSLSPGDTQYF. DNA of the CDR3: TGTGCCAGCAGCTTAAGCCCGGGAGATACGCAGTATTTT.

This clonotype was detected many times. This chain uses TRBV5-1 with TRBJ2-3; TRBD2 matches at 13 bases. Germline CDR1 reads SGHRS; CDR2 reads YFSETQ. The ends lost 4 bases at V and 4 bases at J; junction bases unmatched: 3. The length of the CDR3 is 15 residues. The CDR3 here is CASSGTSGVADTQYF. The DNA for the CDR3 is TGCGCCAGCAGCGGGACTAGCGGGGTGGCAGATACGCAGTATTTT.

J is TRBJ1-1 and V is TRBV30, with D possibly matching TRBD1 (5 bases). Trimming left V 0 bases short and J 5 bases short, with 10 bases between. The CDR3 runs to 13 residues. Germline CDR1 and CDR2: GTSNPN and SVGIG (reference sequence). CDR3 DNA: TGTGCCTGGAGTGTATCAGGGAGGACTGAAGCTTTCTTT. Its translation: CAWSVSGRTEAFF.